A selection of T cell receptor beta chains follows, all from one sample in a study of blood T cells in healthy people across ages. One entry per CDR3 protein results from TCRdb running MiXCR on the 5' RACE reads. Here the sample spans 1,800,000 or so distinct CDR3 sequences, approximately 40% being singletons. Sequenced: blood. The receptors shown here come from a human donor in good health. The CDR3 runs from the conserved cysteine through the conserved F or W. D genes are given only for firm matches. Some rows mark clone size as missing; the rest say once, few, many or name a class of expanded clone.

V	J	size	D	DNA	CDR3
TRBV10-3	TRBJ2-7	-	TRBD2	TGTGCCATCAGTGTGGCGGGGGATTGGGACGAGCAGTACTTC	CAISVAGDWDEQYF
TRBV10-3	TRBJ2-5	once	-	TGTGCCATCATCCTCGGCCCTCTCCCCCAAGAGACCCAGTACTTC	CAIILGPLPQETQYF
TRBV4-2	TRBJ1-4	-	-	TGTGCCAGCAGCCCGGCGGACATTGGGCCTGAAAAACTGTTTTTT	CASSPADIGPEKLFF
TRBV15	TRBJ2-5	-	TRBD1	TGTGCCACCAGCAGAGCAGGGGGATTCCAAGAGACCCAGTACTTC	CATSRAGGFQETQYF
TRBV25-1	TRBJ2-6	many	-	TGTGCCAGCAGTGGATTAAAGACGGAGACAAGATCTGGGGCCAACGTCCTGACTTTC	CASSGLKTETRSGANVLTF
TRBV12-3/TRBV12-4	TRBJ2-5	-	TRBD2	TGTGCCACCCAGGGACTAGCTGAAGAGACCCAGTACTTC	CATQGLAEETQYF
TRBV20-1	TRBJ2-3	-	-	TGCAGTGCTAGAGTGGGGGGCGCAACAGATACGCAGTATTTT	CSARVGGATDTQYF
TRBV4-2	TRBJ2-1	-	TRBD1	TGTGCCAGCAGCCATTTGGCTTCCGGGGACAGGGGAGATGAGCAGTTCTTC	CASSHLASGDRGDEQFF
TRBV6-5	TRBJ2-1	-	-	TGTGCCAGCCGTCCCACCGGGACTTCGACCTACAATGAGCAGTTCTTC	CASRPTGTSTYNEQFF
TRBV6-5	TRBJ2-6	-	-	TGTGCCAGCAGGGGGGGCAGGAGCTCTGGGGCCAACGTCCGGACTTTC	CASRGGRSSGANVRTF
TRBV7-2	TRBJ1-2	-	-	TGTGCCAGCAGCGTGGACACCGCGGGCTATGGCTACACCTTC	CASSVDTAGYGYTF
TRBV6-6	TRBJ2-3	-	-	TGTGCCAGCAGTTATTCCGTCGGTGCCCTGAGCACAGATACGCAGTATTTT	CASSYSVGALSTDTQYF
TRBV2	TRBJ2-7	-	-	TGTGCCAGCAGTGAAGACCCGAATGGGTACGAGCAGTACTTC	CASSEDPNGYEQYF
TRBV2	TRBJ2-1	-	TRBD1	TGTGCCAGCAGGTACCCGGGACAGGGTGTTTATGAGCAGTTCTTC	CASRYPGQGVYEQFF
TRBV29-1	TRBJ2-1	-	TRBD1	TGCAGCGCTGCCTTCAGACAGGGCGATGAGCAGTTCTTC	CSAAFRQGDEQFF
TRBV12-3/TRBV12-4	TRBJ2-5	few	TRBD1	TGTGCCAGCAGTCTACACAGGGGGCGCGGAGAGACCCAGTACTTC	CASSLHRGRGETQYF
TRBV5-6	TRBJ1-2	-	-	TGTGCCAGCATCGGGATGGACAGATTCTATGGCTACACCTTC	CASIGMDRFYGYTF
TRBV5-1	TRBJ2-6	few	-	TGCGCCAGCAGCTTGGGAGGTCTGGGGAGCTCTGGGGCCAACGTCCTGACTTTC	CASSLGGLGSSGANVLTF
TRBV7-3	TRBJ2-2	-	-	TGTGCCAGCAGAGAAGCGTTAAACACCGGGGAGCTGTTTTTT	CASREALNTGELFF
TRBV7-9	TRBJ1-5	-	-	TGTGCCAGCAGCTTAGATGGAACCCATCAGCCCCAGCATTTT	CASSLDGTHQPQHF
TRBV6-1	TRBJ1-4	-	-	TGTGCCAGCAGTGAAGCTGGGGGGCGGGAAAAACTGTTTTTT	CASSEAGGREKLFF
TRBV20-1	TRBJ1-4	-	-	TGCAGTGCTAGAGACGGGGGGGGCCGCGCCCAGTTCGAAAAACTGTTTTTT	CSARDGGGRAQFEKLFF
TRBV5-1	TRBJ2-3	many	-	TGTGCCAGCAGCTTAGCGGTAGATACGCAGTATTTT	CASSLAVDTQYF
TRBV29-1	TRBJ2-1	-	-	TGCAGCGTCGGAACCGAGTACAATGAGCAGTTCTTC	CSVGTEYNEQFF
TRBV3-1	TRBJ2-7	-	TRBD1	TGTGCCAGCGGGGACAGCCAACCCTACGAGCAGTACTTC	CASGDSQPYEQYF
TRBV7-8	TRBJ2-1	-	-	TGTGCCAGCAGCCCCCGGGACGGCGGTCTAACGGATGAGCAGTTCTTC	CASSPRDGGLTDEQFF
TRBV5-1	TRBJ2-7	-	-	TGCGCCAGCAGCCTAGGGCCACATCAGGGTTCCTACGAGCAGTACTTC	CASSLGPHQGSYEQYF
TRBV4-3	TRBJ1-6	few	TRBD1	TGCGCCAGCAGCCAAGAAGGGGGCTGGCGTTCACCCCTCCACTTT	CASSQEGGWRSPLHF
TRBV28	TRBJ2-3	-	-	TGTGCCAGCAGGTTAGGGGGACCCACAGATACGCAGTATTTT	CASRLGGPTDTQYF
TRBV15	TRBJ2-5	-	-	TGTGCCACCGGGGCGCAAGAGACCCAGTACTTC	CATGAQETQYF
TRBV5-6	TRBJ2-1	few	TRBD2	TGTGCCAGCAGCTTCGTCCCTAGCGGAAACAATGAGCAGTTCTTC	CASSFVPSGNNEQFF
TRBV2	TRBJ2-1	-	-	TGTGCCAGCAGAGGACCTCCCAAGAGCTCCTACAATGAGCAGTTCTTC	CASRGPPKSSYNEQFF
TRBV3-1	TRBJ2-1	-	-	TGTGCCAGCAGCCAAGATTATGGTAATGAGCAGTTCTTC	CASSQDYGNEQFF
TRBV19	TRBJ2-1	-	-	TGTGCCAGTAGTACCCCGTTTAGACTAGGGCGTTTGACTGAGCAGTTTTTC	CASSTPFRLGRLTEQFF
TRBV20-1	TRBJ1-2	-	-	TGCAGTGCCAGAGGACCGGACTATGGCTACACCTTC	CSARGPDYGYTF
TRBV20-1	TRBJ2-1	once	TRBD2	TGCAGTGCCCCGGGACTAGCGGTTCAAAATGAGCAGTTCTTC	CSAPGLAVQNEQFF
TRBV27	TRBJ1-1	-	-	TGTGCCAGCAGTTTAGTGGGATACATGACTGAAGCTTTCTTT	CASSLVGYMTEAFF
TRBV7-8	TRBJ2-7	few	-	TGTGCCAGCACCAGCATGGGGACGGTCTCCTACGAGCAGTACTTC	CASTSMGTVSYEQYF
TRBV20-1	TRBJ2-1	once	TRBD2	TGCGGTGCCAAGGAGGGAGCGGGGGGGTACAATGAGCAGTTCTTC	CGAKEGAGGYNEQFF
TRBV4-1	TRBJ2-3	few	TRBD2	TGCGCCAGCAGCCCCTCCTACGGACTAGAGATCGCAGATACGCAGTATTTT	CASSPSYGLEIADTQYF
TRBV6-1	TRBJ2-1	-	TRBD2	TGTGCCAGCAGTGAAGCACTAGCGGGGGGTAACAATGAGCAGTTCTTC	CASSEALAGGNNEQFF
TRBV20-1	TRBJ2-5	few	TRBD2	TGCAGCCTTTTGCCGGGACTAGCGGGGACAGAGACCCAGTACTTC	CSLLPGLAGTETQYF
TRBV7-9	TRBJ2-5	once	-	TGTGCCAGCAGCTTAGTCGAGGGGGGTTATGAGCAGTACTTC	CASSLVEGGYEQYF
TRBV9	TRBJ2-3	-	TRBD1	TGTGCCAGCAGCCAGGGGGACACCACCACAGATACGCAGTATTTT	CASSQGDTTTDTQYF
TRBV6-6	TRBJ1-1	once	TRBD1	TGTGCCAGCAGTCGTAGGGACAGGGGGGGCACTGAAGCTTTCTTT	CASSRRDRGGTEAFF
TRBV27	TRBJ2-7	-	-	TGTGCCAGCAGTCCCTCAAGATCGCCGGAATTACGGTACGAGCAGTACTTC	CASSPSRSPELRYEQYF
TRBV20-1	TRBJ1-5	-	TRBD1	TGCAGTACCGAACAGGGGGTCGGCAATCAGCCCCAGCATTTT	CSTEQGVGNQPQHF
TRBV20-1	TRBJ2-3	few	TRBD2	TGCAGTGCCCAACGACAAAGCCTCGGGGGGGGCAGAGATACGCAGTATTTT	CSAQRQSLGGGRDTQYF
TRBV10-3	TRBJ1-2	-	-	TGTGCCATCAGTGAGGGGGCAGAGTCCGGCTACACCTTC	CAISEGAESGYTF
TRBV6-4	TRBJ2-5	-	-	TGTGCCAGTTTGATATCGGAGAGACACGTCGCCAACCAGTACTTC	CASLISERHVANQYF
TRBV3-1	TRBJ1-2	once	TRBD1	TGTGCCAGCAGCCGAGGGACAGGCCGTATGGGCTATGGCTACACCTTC	CASSRGTGRMGYGYTF
TRBV6-6	TRBJ1-6	-	-	TGTGCCAGCAGTTTCGAACAGGGCAGTTCACCCCTCCACTTT	CASSFEQGSSPLHF
TRBV28	TRBJ1-4	-	-	TGTGCCAGCAGAAGACAGGTTGCAACTAATGAAAAACTGTTTTTT	CASRRQVATNEKLFF
TRBV6-5	TRBJ2-3	-	-	TGTGCCAGCGCCTGGAGTTCTAGCACAGATACGCAGTATTTT	CASAWSSSTDTQYF
TRBV7-2	TRBJ2-7	once	-	TGTGCCAGCAGCTTCGACACCTACTCCTACGAGCAGTACTTC	CASSFDTYSYEQYF